This passage covers 14 T cell receptor beta chains from one sample sequenced in a study of blood T cell repertoires in COVID-19. Using immunoSEQ multiplex PCR, the repertoire was profiled, and TCRdb retains in-frame clones only, with some absent. The data contain more than 95,000 clones, 85% of them singletons. Sequenced: peripheral blood. The receptors here all came from a man aged 45 to 65 with acute or convalescent COVID-19.

The DNA for the CDR3 is TGTGCCAGCAGTCCCTCGGAGGTCTATAATTCACCCCTCCACTTT. Translation gives CASSPSEVYNSPLHF. V is TRBV2 and J is TRBJ1-6; D is unresolved. The CDR3 runs 15 residues. Germline lookup yields CDR1 SNHLY and CDR2 FYNNEI. V lost 5 bases and J 3 bases, leaving 11 bases between the germline ends. The whole variable domain, filled in from reference TRBV2 and TRBJ1-6, reads EPEVTQTPSHQVTQMGQEVILRCVPISNHLYFYWYRQILGQKVEFLVSFYNNEISEKSEIFDDQFSVERPDGSNFTLKIRSTKLEDSAMYFCASSPSEVYNSPLHFGNGTRLTVT.

The rearrangement links TRBV3-1 (or the pseudogene TRBV3-2) to TRBJ1-1; a weak D match, TRBD1 (6 bases). The CDR3 contains 16 residues. The germline V and J ends were trimmed by 3 bases and 5 bases, with 19 bases remaining between them. Germline V lookup: CDR1 LGHDT, CDR2 YNNKEL (reference sequence). CDR3 in amino acids: CASSHLGGGRRTEAFF. The CDR3 DNA reads as TGTGCCAGCAGCCACCTTGGGGGGGGGCGACGGACTGAAGCTTTCTTT.

The chain links TRBV2 to TRBJ2-5; D ambiguous. Germline V gene sequence: CDR1 SNHLY, CDR2 FYNNEI. Trimming cost V 6 bases and J 2 bases, with 13 bases left between them. CDR3 length equals 14 residues. CDR3 sequence: CASSSRTTQETQYF. The CDR3 bases are TGTGCCAGCAGCAGTAGAACTACACAAGAGACCCAGTACTTC.

Comment on this clone: The identical CDR3 is also encoded by other nucleotide sequences in the sample. The chain recombines TRBV10-2 with TRBJ2-1; 11 bases are a match to TRBD2. J was trimmed by 15 bases and V by 2 bases; bases with no gene match: 6. Germline CDR1 is WSHSY and CDR2 is SAAADI. CDR3 size: 13 residues. The CDR3 reads CASSETAGTSGFF. The CDR3 bases are TGCGCCAGCAGTGAGACAGCCGGGACTAGCGGGTTCTTC.

Only one count was recorded for this clone. V and J are TRBV5-4 and TRBJ2-7; 8 nucleotides agree with TRBD2. The CDR3 length is 15 residues. Trimming cost V 0 bases and J 1 base; bases outside gene matches: 3. Germline V gene sequence: CDR1 SGHNT, CDR2 YYREEE (reference sequence). The CDR3: CASSLVVAGSYEQYF. The CDR3 DNA reads TGTGCCAGCAGCTTGGTGGTAGCGGGATCCTACGAGCAGTACTTC.

The gene calls are TRBV5-1 and TRBJ2-7; the match to TRBD1 covers 7 bases. The CDR3 has 13 amino acids. Trimming removed 4 bases from V and 2 bases from J; junction bases left unmatched: 3. Germline CDR1 reads SGHRS; CDR2 reads YFSETQ. The CDR3 region has the DNA TGCGCCAGCAGCGCAGGGACAGCCTACGAGCAGTACTTC. It specifies CASSAGTAYEQYF.

This chain uses TRBV10-3 with TRBJ2-1, with TRBD2 matching over 7 bases. The CDR3 has 14 residues. Trimming removed 6 bases from V and 3 bases from J; junction bases left unmatched: 5. Per the germline V gene, CDR1 is ENHRY and CDR2 is SYGVKD. The DNA for the CDR3 is TGTGCCATCAGCGAGACTAGCTTCTACAATGAGCAGTTCTTC. Translating gives CAISETSFYNEQFF.

The J gene is TRBJ2-1, the V gene TRBV4-1, with D possibly being TRBD2 (6 bases). V gave up 0 bases and J gave up 7 bases, with 13 bases separating them. Germline V gene sequence: CDR1 MGHRA, CDR2 YSYEKL. The CDR3 sequence is 15 residues long. The CDR3, as DNA: TGCGCCAGCAGCCAAGATCAACAGGCGGGAAATGAGCAGTTCTTC. Translating gives CASSQDQQAGNEQFF.

The chain joins TRBV11-2 to TRBJ1-4; the match to TRBD1 covers 9 bases. Germline lookup yields CDR1 SGHAT and CDR2 FQNNGV. The CDR3 runs 17 residues. With 3 bases clipped from V and 5 bases from J, the junction kept 10 bases outside the gene matches. The CDR3 region has the DNA TGTGCCAGCAGCTTTGGGGACAGGGTTGGAAAAAATGAAAAACTGTTTTTT. Translated: CASSFGDRVGKNEKLFF.

For the CDR3, the DNA is TGTGCCAGCAGCCTAACCAGGGGCGGGTATGGCTACACCTTC. Amino acid sequence: CASSLTRGGYGYTF. V usage is TRBV27 and J usage is TRBJ1-2; the D gene is possibly TRBD1 (6 bases). The CDR3 runs 14 residues. V shed 6 bases and J shed 5 bases, with 16 bases lying between them. Germline CDR1 reads MNHEY; CDR2 reads SMNVEV (reference sequence).

The CDR3 coding sequence is TGTGCCAGTAGTCCCCGCATCGGGAGGAATGAGCAGTTCTTC. Amino acid sequence: CASSPRIGRNEQFF. V and J are TRBV19 and TRBJ2-1, with 7 nucleotides matching TRBD2. V shed 5 bases, J shed 7 bases, and the junction held 8 bases outside the gene matches. The germline gives CDR1 LNHDA, CDR2 SQIVND (reference sequence). The CDR3 consists of 14 residues.

J is TRBJ2-7 and V is TRBV13; 10 bases map to TRBD2. CDR1 is PRHDT, CDR2 FYEKMQ, per germline (reference sequence). The CDR3 consists of 17 residues. V lost 4 bases and J lost 0; bases outside the gene matches: 9. The CDR3 coding sequence is TGTGCCAGCAGCTCCCGTCCCCCTAGCGGGGGCTCCTACGAGCAGTACTTC. This translates into CASSSRPPSGGSYEQYF.

The chain is built from TRBV15 and TRBJ1-4; D is possibly TRBD1 (5 bases). The CDR3 spans 13 residues. Germline V gives CDR1 LNHNV, CDR2 YYDKDF (reference sequence). V dropped 0 bases and J dropped 16 bases, with 15 bases sitting between them. DNA for the CDR3: TGTGCCACCAGCAGAGATCAGGGCGGTATTAGGTTTTTT. This gives the protein CATSRDQGGIRFF.

The CDR3 spells CASSPGLAGGVDTQYF. DNA of the CDR3: TGCGCCAGCAGCCCGGGACTAGCGGGGGGGGTTGATACGCAGTATTTT. J is TRBJ2-3 and V is TRBV5-1; the match to TRBD2 covers 16 bases. This CDR3 has 16 amino acids. The V segment lost 4 bases and the J segment 6 bases; nucleotides outside the gene matches: 5. Germline-derived CDR1 and CDR2 are SGHRS and YFSETQ.